These 3 T cell receptor beta chains came from one sample sequenced in a study of CXCR3-negative and CXCR3-positive naive CD8 T cells. Their target antigens are unknown. It was by 5' RACE with UMI labels that the TRB cDNA libraries were prepared. For each CDR3 protein, TCRdb gives one entry from its re-call of the 5' RACE reads, without DNA. Its table records 120,000 to 150,000 distinct CDR3 sequences. Study-wide findings and caveats: TRB CDR3s were more hydrophobic in CXCR3-positive than in CXCR3-negative naive cells.

The material sequenced was naive CXCR3+ CD8+ T cells from blood. As for subset: CD45RO-CCR7+CD27+CD95- naive CD8+ T cells expressing CXCR3 (TNR3+). These TCRs come from a human donor in good health. Some clones in this sample may be carry-over from other donors' samples.

The chain recombines TRBV29-1 with TRBJ2-4; checking the TCRdb D call of TRBD1 is not possible without DNA. Per the germline V gene, CDR1 is SQVTM and CDR2 is ANQGSEA. The CDR3 sequence is 12 residues long. CDR3: CSVGGTKNIQYF.

The V call is TRBV29-1, the J call TRBJ2-6; no DNA is available, so the TRBD2 call from TCRdb remains unchecked. Germline values: CDR1 SQVTM, CDR2 ANQGSEA. This CDR3 region has 16 residues. This CDR3 is CSVEDPADSGANVLTF.

The chain combines TRBV6-2 or TRBV6-3 with TRBJ2-3; TCRdb returns TRBD2, unconfirmable since there is no DNA. The germline V gene encodes CDR1 MNHEY and CDR2 SVGEGT. CDR3 size: 16 residues. CDR3: CASSYYGLAEVDTQYF.